A single sample gave rise to the 4 T cell receptor beta chains below, sequenced in a study of blood T cell repertoires in COVID-19. The data were produced by immunoSEQ multiplex PCR, yet TCRdb's version contains in-frame clones alone and is incomplete. The sample includes approximately 140,000 clones, roughly four fifths of them seen just once. Sequenced input: peripheral blood. The receptors come from a woman of 80 years or more in a cohort sampled during active or convalescent COVID-19.

This clone was observed a few times. The V and J genes are TRBV4-1 and TRBJ1-5, with D unresolved. The germline V and J ends were trimmed by 0 bases and 4 bases, with 4 bases remaining between them. The V gene's germline CDR1 is MGHRA and CDR2 YSYEKL. The CDR3 loop spans 13 amino acids. The CDR3 DNA follows: TGCGCCAGCAGCCAAGATCTGAATCAGCCCCAGCATTTT. Residues: CASSQDLNQPQHF.

This clone was recorded many times. Other DNA sequences in this sample translate to the same CDR3. The chain links TRBV13 to TRBJ1-1, with D perhaps matching TRBD1 (6 bases). The V gene lost 6 bases and the J gene lost 8 bases, with 22 bases spanning the gap. CDR3 length: 15 residues. Germline CDR1 PRHDT, CDR2 FYEKMQ (reference sequence). The CDR3: CASRDISALQGEAFF. In DNA, the CDR3 is TGTGCCAGCAGAGACATCAGCGCCTTACAGGGCGAAGCTTTCTTT. Complete variable domain (other parts from reference TRBV13 and TRBJ1-1): AAGVIQSPRHLIKEKRETATLKCYPIPRHDTVYWYQQGPGQDPQFLISFYEKMQSDKGSIPDRFSAQQFSDYHSELNMSSLELGDSALYFCASRDISALQGEAFFGQGTRLTVV.

This rearrangement joins TRBV12-3 or TRBV12-4 to TRBJ2-5; D perhaps matches TRBD2 (5 bases). V was clipped by 3 bases and J by 5 bases, with 10 bases between them. The CDR3 is 13 amino acids. The CDR3 bases are TGTGCCAGCAGTTTTAACACGGGGGAGACCCAGTACTTC. It translates to CASSFNTGETQYF.

About this clone: The germline gene is not matched at one end of the junction; a read error may be the cause. The chain links TRBV5-1 to TRBJ1-6, with 8 positions matching TRBD1. The CDR3 extends over 14 amino acids. Germline V lookup: CDR1 SGHRS, CDR2 YFSETQ. As DNA, the CDR3 is TGCGCCAGCAGCACGACAGGGGTCAATTCGCCCCTCCACTTT. It translates to CASSTTGVNSPLHF. Full variable domain (remainder filled in from reference TRBV5-1 and TRBJ1-6): KAGVTQTPRYLIKTRGQQVTLSCSPISGHRSVSWYQQTPGQGLQFLFEYFSETQRNKGNFPGRFSGRQFSNSRSEMNVSTLELGDSALYLCASSTTGVNSPLHFGNGTRLTVT.